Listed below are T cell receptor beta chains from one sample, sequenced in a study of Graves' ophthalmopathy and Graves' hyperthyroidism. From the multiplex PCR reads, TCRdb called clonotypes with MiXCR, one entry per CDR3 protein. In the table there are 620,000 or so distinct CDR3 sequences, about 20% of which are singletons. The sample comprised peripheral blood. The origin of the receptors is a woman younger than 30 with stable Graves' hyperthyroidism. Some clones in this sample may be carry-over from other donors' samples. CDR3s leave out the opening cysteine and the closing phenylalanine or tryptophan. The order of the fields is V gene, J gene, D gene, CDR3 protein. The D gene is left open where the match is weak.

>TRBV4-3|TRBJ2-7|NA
ASSQDLGGRPSYEQY
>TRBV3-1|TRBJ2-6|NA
ASSQEQPSYSGANVLT
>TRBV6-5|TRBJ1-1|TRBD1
ASSPSDRGGNAF
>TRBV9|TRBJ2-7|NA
ASNPDLTGDEQY
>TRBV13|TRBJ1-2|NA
ASRREDYGYT
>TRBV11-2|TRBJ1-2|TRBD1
ASSRWGQYGYT
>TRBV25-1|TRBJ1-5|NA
ASSERSSDQPQH
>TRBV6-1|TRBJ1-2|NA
ASSEFRGPYGYT
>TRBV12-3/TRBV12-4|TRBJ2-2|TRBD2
ASSRPGAGVNTGELF
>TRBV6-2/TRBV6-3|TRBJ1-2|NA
ASQPDTRDYGYT
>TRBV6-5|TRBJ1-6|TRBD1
ASSYSIQGARSPLH
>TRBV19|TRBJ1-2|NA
ASSDIGGTNYGYT
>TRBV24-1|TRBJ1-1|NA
ATITGNTEAF
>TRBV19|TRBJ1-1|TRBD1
ASSDPPGQVNTEAF
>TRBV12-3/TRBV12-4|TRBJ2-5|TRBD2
ASRPQLAGAMETQY
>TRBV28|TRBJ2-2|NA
ASSFGLYTGELF
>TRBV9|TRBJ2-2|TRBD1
ASSAPWGQLNTGELF
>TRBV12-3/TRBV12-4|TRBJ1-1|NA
ASSLPRGGRANTEAF
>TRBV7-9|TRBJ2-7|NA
ASSFPGEQY
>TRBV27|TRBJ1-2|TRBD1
ASSLGQGPGGYT
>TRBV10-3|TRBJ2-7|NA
AISEVRGVSYEQC
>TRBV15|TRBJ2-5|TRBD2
ATSGLGLAGAQETQY
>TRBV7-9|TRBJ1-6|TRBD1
ASSAGGQGFSPLH
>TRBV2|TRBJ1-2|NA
ATLGLPGYT
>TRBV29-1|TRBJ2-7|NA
SVFDSSTSYEQY
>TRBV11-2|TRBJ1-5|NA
ASSLRWLHSNQPQH
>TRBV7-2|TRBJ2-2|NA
ASSLATGELF
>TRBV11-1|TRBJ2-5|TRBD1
ASSLILLVVTGVQETQY
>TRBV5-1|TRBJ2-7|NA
ASSLDLSSYEQY
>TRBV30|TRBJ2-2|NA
AWTAGRGELF
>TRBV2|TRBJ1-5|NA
ASSATQAYSNQPQH
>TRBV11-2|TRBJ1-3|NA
ASSLPGQYSGNTIY
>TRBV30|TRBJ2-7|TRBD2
AWSVLGLPAYEQY
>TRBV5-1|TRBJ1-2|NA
ASSLVGDTYGYT
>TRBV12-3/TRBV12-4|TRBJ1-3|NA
ASSPRGNTIY
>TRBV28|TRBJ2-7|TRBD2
ASSLSGGAGEQY
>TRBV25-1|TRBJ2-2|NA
ASSVADDTGELF
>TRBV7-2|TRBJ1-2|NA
ASSFTGTTYGYT
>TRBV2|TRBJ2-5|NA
ASRQGLETQY
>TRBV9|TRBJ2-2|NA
ASSVVPGTGGELF